This TCR beta chain was identified in a study of post-analysis software for immune sequencing data. Study-level findings and limits: About 5 TRBV segments (TRBV5-6, TRBV5-1 and TRBV20-1 among them) occurred more frequently in patients than in controls.

This clonotype was seen repeatedly, ten times or more. Its cognate antigen is unknown. Presence of unique molecular identifiers characterized the TCR beta cDNA libraries. Via MiXCR, TCRdb re-called the PCR reads, giving one row per CDR3 protein. In the table there are about 200,000 distinct CDR3 sequences, 29% of which are singletons. Germline V CDR1 and CDR2: DFQATT, SNEGSKA (reference sequence). This CDR3 has 13 residues. Trimming stripped 3 bases from V and 0 bases from J, with 6 bases between. The rearrangement joins TRBV20-1 to TRBJ1-5; no reliable D call. The sequencing input was blood. The receptor comes from a girl under 18 with multiple sclerosis. The CDR3 coding sequence is TGCAGTGCTAGCCCCTTTAGCAATCAGCCCCAGCATTTT. Translating it yields CSASPFSNQPQHF.